What follows are 25 T cell receptor beta chains derived from one specimen sequenced in a study of T cell repertoires in cytomegalovirus infection. Via MiXCR, TCRdb re-called the reads, giving one row per CDR3 protein. The table shows roughly 170,000 distinct CDR3 sequences, with about a fifth occurring only once. Their target antigens are unknown. Sequencing used CD8+ T cells from cultured PBMCs, obtained from culture after CMV antigen stimulation. These receptor sequences come from a human donor in good health (CMV status not recorded). Some clones in this sample may be carry-over from other donors' samples.

The chain links TRBV7-8 to TRBJ1-5; TRBD1 agrees at 7 bases. From germline, CDR1 is SGHVS and CDR2 FQNEAQ. J was trimmed by 1 base and V by 5 bases; bases with no gene match: 8. The CDR3 totals 16 residues. The CDR3 reads CASSNRQGLSNQPQHF. As DNA, the CDR3 is TGTGCCAGCAGCAATAGACAGGGTCTGAGCAATCAGCCCCAGCATTTT.

V and J are TRBV11-2 and TRBJ2-3, with 11 bases identical to TRBD2. V trimming: 1 base; J trimming: 2 bases; junction bases outside the gene matches: 8. This CDR3 contains 18 residues. The germline V gene encodes CDR1 SGHAT and CDR2 FQNNGV. The CDR3 loop is CASSLGVAGGLATDTQYF. CDR3 DNA sequence: TGTGCCAGCAGCTTAGGGGTAGCGGGGGGGCTGGCCACAGATACGCAGTATTTT.

The genes are TRBV6-2 or TRBV6-3 and TRBJ2-6; D ambiguous. The CDR3 has 16 residues. Germline V lookup: CDR1 MNHEY, CDR2 SVGEGT. V shed 2 bases and J shed 0 bases, with 8 bases lying between them. CDR3 in amino acids: CASSYGLVSGANVLTF. CDR3 bases: TGTGCCAGCAGTTACGGATTAGTCTCTGGGGCCAACGTCCTGACTTTC.

This clonotype was found a few times. The chain links TRBV4-1 to TRBJ1-1, with no clear D. The germline gives CDR1 MGHRA, CDR2 YSYEKL. V was trimmed by 7 bases and J by 0 bases, leaving 21 bases between them. CDR3 length equals 17 residues. The CDR3 loop is CASTLEVNSLVNTEAFF. CDR3 coding DNA: TGCGCCAGCACCTTAGAGGTGAACAGTCTCGTGAACACTGAAGCTTTCTTT.

V usage is TRBV19 and J usage is TRBJ2-1, with 12 bases identical to TRBD2. The length of the CDR3 is 17 residues. J was trimmed by 4 bases and V by 5 bases; bases with no gene match: 9. Germline V gene lookup returns CDR1 LNHDA and CDR2 SQIVND (reference sequence). In nucleotides, the CDR3 is TGTGCCAGTAGTTGGACTAGCGGGGTCCAGGAGTACAATGAGCAGTTCTTC. Translation gives CASSWTSGVQEYNEQFF.

This clonotype was seen a handful of times. The rearrangement links TRBV2 to TRBJ2-4; the match to TRBD2 covers 16 bases. The germline gives CDR1 SNHLY, CDR2 FYNNEI. The CDR3 has 19 amino acids. J lost 2 bases, V lost 6 bases, and 10 bases had no gene match. The CDR3 DNA follows: TGTGCCAGCAGCGCCCCGGGACTAGCGGGGGGGCCGTCCAAAAACATTCAGTACTTC. It yields the protein CASSAPGLAGGPSKNIQYF.

The sample holds a few counts of this clonotype. J is TRBJ2-5 and V is TRBV7-6; D not certain. Germline loops: CDR1 SGHVS, CDR2 FNYEAQ. Trimming took 5 bases from V and 1 from J, leaving 17 bases between them. The length of the CDR3 is 16 residues. The CDR3 reads CASSTPFRRSQETQYF. The CDR3 DNA follows: TGTGCCAGCAGCACGCCTTTTCGACGCTCCCAAGAGACCCAGTACTTC.

The chain couples TRBV4-1 to TRBJ1-1; 11 positions match TRBD1. CDR1 and CDR2 from the germline V gene are MGHRA and YSYEKL. V was pared by 1 base and J by 4 bases, with 14 bases of the junction left unmatched. This CDR3 has 19 amino acids. CDR3 DNA sequence: TGCGCCAGCAGCCAAGTTGGTGTGGGACAGGGGGTCGGTAGCACTGAAGCTTTCTTT. Its translation: CASSQVGVGQGVGSTEAFF.

This clonotype was counted between two and nine times. The rearrangement joins TRBV7-9 to TRBJ2-7; D uncertain. Germline V gives CDR1 SEHNR, CDR2 FQNEAQ (reference sequence). The CDR3 sequence is 14 residues long. Deletions cut 4 bases from V and 4 bases from J, with 14 bases between. The CDR3 protein is CASSSPEVGYEQYF. DNA of the CDR3: TGTGCCAGCAGCTCCCCCGAGGTCGGGTACGAGCAGTACTTC. Full variable domain (rest looked up from reference TRBV7-9 and TRBJ2-7): DTGVSQNPRHKITKRGQNVTFRCDPISEHNRLYWYRQTLGQGPEFLTYFQNEAQLEKSRLLSDRFSAERPKGSFSTLEIQRTEQGDSAMYLCASSSPEVGYEQYFGPGTRLTVT.

This clonotype was seen a few times. V gene TRBV6-6 combines with J gene TRBJ2-1; 8 bases map to TRBD2. Trimming cost V 5 bases and J 4 bases; bases outside gene matches: 7. From germline, CDR1 is MNHNY and CDR2 SVGAGI (reference sequence). The CDR3 has 15 residues. The CDR3 bases are TGTGCCAGCAGTGTGGTCGGGGGGGCTTACAATGAGCAGTTCTTC. This encodes CASSVVGGAYNEQFF.

This clonotype was picked up a small number of times. The chain employs TRBV2 and TRBJ2-3; TRBD2 aligns across 7 bases. V dropped 3 bases and J dropped 2; count of bases not matched to a gene: 5. Germline CDR1 reads SNHLY; CDR2 reads FYNNEI. The length of the CDR3 is 15 residues. CDR3 in amino acids: CASSELAELTDTQYF. The CDR3 DNA reads TGTGCCAGCAGTGAGCTAGCGGAGCTCACAGATACGCAGTATTTT.

This clonotype occurred a few times. The chain combines TRBV27 with TRBJ1-6; perhaps TRBD1 as D (5 bases). The germline CDR1 and CDR2 sequences are MNHEY and SMNVEV (reference sequence). V lost 5 bases and J lost 10, with 30 bases in between. CDR3 length: 19 residues. CDR3 amino acids: CASSAYQVDIDSPNSPLHF. The DNA of the CDR3 is TGTGCCAGCAGTGCCTACCAAGTGGACATTGACAGCCCGAACTCACCCCTCCACTTT.

There are a few counts of this clonotype. V and J are TRBV7-8 and TRBJ1-2; D ambiguous. V lost 1 base to trimming and J lost 4 bases, with 10 bases between them. Germline V gene sequence: CDR1 SGHVS, CDR2 FQNEAQ. This CDR3 comprises 14 residues. The CDR3 bases are TGTGCCAGCAGCTTAGGCCCGGAGGGCTATGGCTACACCTTC. Translating gives CASSLGPEGYGYTF.

The chain recombines TRBV6-2 or TRBV6-3 with TRBJ1-5; D remains unclear. CDR3 length: 13 amino acids. With 0 bases removed from V and 9 bases from J, the gap between germline ends came to 9 bases. CDR1 and CDR2 (germline): MNHEY, SVGEGT. The DNA of the CDR3 is TGTGCCAGCAGTTACTCGGAGGGATGGCCCCAGCATTTT. It yields the protein CASSYSEGWPQHF.

The V gene is TRBV7-6, the J gene TRBJ1-1; D is uncertain. Trimming took off 0 bases at V and 0 bases at J, with 11 bases between the two ends. CDR3 size: 16 residues. Germline V CDR1 and CDR2: SGHVS, FNYEAQ. CDR3 DNA: TGTGCCAGCAGCTTAGCGGGTCCAGGATTGAACACTGAAGCTTTCTTT. This gives the protein CASSLAGPGLNTEAFF.

The chain combines TRBV7-9 with TRBJ1-1, with no clear D. The CDR3 extends over 18 amino acids. Trimming cost V 6 bases and J 1 base, with 24 bases left between them. Looked up from germline, CDR1 is SEHNR and CDR2 is FQNEAQ (reference sequence). The CDR3 DNA sequence: TGTGCCAGCAGGCCCCTCTCGGGCCCCCTCCCGAAGAACACTGAAGCTTTCTTT. Residues: CASRPLSGPLPKNTEAFF.

The chain employs TRBV10-2 and TRBJ2-1; 14 nucleotides match TRBD2. CDR3 size: 15 residues. Germline V gives CDR1 WSHSY, CDR2 SAAADI. The ends lost 2 bases at V and 14 bases at J; junction bases unmatched: 8. The CDR3 spells CASSERLAGGLIEFF. CDR3 sequence (DNA): TGCGCCAGCAGTGAGAGACTAGCGGGGGGGTTGATAGAGTTCTTC.

At least ten counts were recorded for this clonotype. The chain carries TRBV7-8 and TRBJ2-1; 9 bases line up with TRBD1. This CDR3 region has 19 residues. V was pared by 5 bases and J by 0 bases, with 14 bases of the junction left unmatched. CDR1 and CDR2 from the germline V gene are SGHVS and FQNEAQ. The chain's CDR3 is CASSSRDRELVGSYNEQFF. CDR3 DNA sequence: TGTGCCAGCAGCAGCCGGGACAGGGAGTTGGTAGGCTCCTACAATGAGCAGTTCTTC.

This clonotype was seen a few times. The J gene is TRBJ2-1, the V gene TRBV6-2 or TRBV6-3; 7 bases match TRBD1. This CDR3 has 15 residues. CDR1 is MNHEY and CDR2 is SVGEGT in the germline V gene. The V segment lost 8 bases and the J segment 6 bases; nucleotides outside the gene matches: 13. CDR3 coding DNA: TGTGCCAGCTTCACCGGGACAGACCCTCTCAATGAGCAGTTCTTC. Its protein product is CASFTGTDPLNEQFF.

This clonotype occurred a few times. The CDR3 here is CATFSTGTGFGYTF. The CDR3 coding sequence is TGCGCCACGTTTTCGACAGGGACCGGGTTCGGCTACACCTTC. J is TRBJ1-2 and V is TRBV4-1; 7 nucleotides line up with TRBD1. The CDR3 covers 14 residues. Germline CDR1 and CDR2: MGHRA and YSYEKL. The V and J ends lost 10 bases and 8 bases, in that order; junction bases with no gene match: 16.

The chain is built from TRBV4-1 and TRBJ1-6; possible D gene TRBD1, 5 bases. The CDR3 spans 17 residues. Looked up from germline, CDR1 is MGHRA and CDR2 is YSYEKL. V shed 1 base and J shed 8 bases, with 18 bases lying between them. The CDR3 bases are TGCGCCAGCAGCCAAGTTGCCCACAGTGGGACCGATTCACCCCTCCACTTT. Its protein product is CASSQVAHSGTDSPLHF.

This clonotype has a handful of counts. The chain has TRBV5-1 and TRBJ1-1; D unclear. Germline V gives CDR1 SGHRS, CDR2 YFSETQ. This CDR3 is built from 16 residues. V gave up 4 bases and J gave up 3 bases, with 19 bases separating them. CDR3 DNA: TGCGCCAGCAGCACCCCTTTAGGGCAGTTTGACACTGAAGCTTTCTTT. This translates into CASSTPLGQFDTEAFF.

The chain employs TRBV5-5 and TRBJ1-2; D may be TRBD1 (6 bases). Looked up from germline, CDR1 is SGHKS and CDR2 is YYEKEE (reference sequence). This CDR3 comprises 17 residues. Trimming took 0 bases from V and 1 from J, leaving 16 bases between them. In nucleotides, the CDR3 is TGTGCCAGCAGCTTGGTTAGGGGGGCTACGATTAACTATGGCTACACCTTC. Amino acid sequence: CASSLVRGATINYGYTF.

The chain has TRBV5-6 and TRBJ2-1; 7 bases line up with TRBD2. J gave up 8 bases and V 4 bases, and 12 bases lay outside the gene matches. Germline-derived CDR1 and CDR2 are SGHDT and YYEEEE. The CDR3 is 15 residues long. CDR3 sequence: CASSRRSGKGDEQFF. The CDR3 DNA reads as TGTGCCAGCAGCAGGAGAAGCGGGAAGGGCGATGAGCAGTTCTTC.

In this sample, this clonotype turned up a few times. The J gene is TRBJ1-2, the V gene TRBV19, with 8 nucleotides matching TRBD1. Germline assignment: CDR1 LNHDA and CDR2 SQIVND (reference sequence). V shed 3 bases, J shed 8 bases, and the junction held 11 bases outside the gene matches. The CDR3 length is 15 residues. CDR3 nucleotide sequence: TGTGCCAGTAGTATTGAAAGGACAGGGAGTCGGGGCTACACCTTC. This codes for CASSIERTGSRGYTF.